The TCR beta chain described here comes from a study of blood T cells in healthy people across ages. The CDR3 covers 12 residues. Germline loops: CDR1 DFQATT, CDR2 SNEGSKA (reference sequence). Trimming removed 0 bases from V and 9 bases from J, with 6 bases in between. This clonotype showed up just a few times. Sample-barcoded 5' priming and a J-beta primer mix drove a second PCR of roughly 7 to 11 cycles. TCRdb re-called the 5' RACE reads with MiXCR, one entry per CDR3 protein. The sample has 500,000 to 550,000 distinct CDR3 sequences; around 24% are singletons. These records were also assigned to another study, of T cells of mothers and their children. That source reports: Three mothers and their six children, all healthy Caucasians, donated. Related pairs of mothers and children showed slightly higher, non-significant overlap versus unrelated pairs.

Material for sequencing was blood. The receptor was isolated from a boy between 10 and 17 years old in good health. V usage is TRBV20-1 and J usage is TRBJ1-6; D uncertain. The CDR3 nucleotides read TGCAGTGCTAGAGAGTTAAGTTCACCCCTCCACTTT. Its translation is CSARELSSPLHF.